This TCR beta chain comes out of a study of HIV-infected patients and healthy controls. Overall study context: After three months of therapy, CD4 counts rose modestly but significantly in about 90% of the 16 patients. Study-wide results and limits: Diversity differences between study cohorts were not due to their slight age and sex differences.

Whole blood was used without fractionation, so all unsorted peripheral T cells were included. Alpha and beta constant-region primers primed reverse transcription of around 500 ng RNA. Each of the alpha and beta chains got its own library through chain-specific third strand synthesis with indices. Two random hexamers, added before amplification and joined, formed each molecule's 12-nucleotide barcode. TCRdb fed the 5' RACE reads into MiXCR, producing one record per CDR3 protein. The sample holds more than 9,000 distinct CDR3 sequences; around 9% are singletons and the top ten take about 20%. Germline V gene lookup returns CDR1 MNHNY and CDR2 SVGAGI (reference sequence). Trimming stripped 5 bases from V and 1 base from J, with 20 bases between. This CDR3 contains 18 residues. Relative to its sample, this clonotype is medium-sized (0.01 to 0.1%). What it binds is not known.

This TCR was sampled from an adult with HIV infection. The donor label of this sample is uncertain. The rearrangement joins TRBV6-6 to TRBJ2-2, with TRBD1 as a possible D gene (6 bases). Source: blood, taken before antiretroviral therapy. The CDR3 DNA reads TGTGCCAGCAGTCTCGGAATCCGGACAGCCTGGAACACCGGGGAGCTGTTTTTT. Protein sequence: CASSLGIRTAWNTGELFF.